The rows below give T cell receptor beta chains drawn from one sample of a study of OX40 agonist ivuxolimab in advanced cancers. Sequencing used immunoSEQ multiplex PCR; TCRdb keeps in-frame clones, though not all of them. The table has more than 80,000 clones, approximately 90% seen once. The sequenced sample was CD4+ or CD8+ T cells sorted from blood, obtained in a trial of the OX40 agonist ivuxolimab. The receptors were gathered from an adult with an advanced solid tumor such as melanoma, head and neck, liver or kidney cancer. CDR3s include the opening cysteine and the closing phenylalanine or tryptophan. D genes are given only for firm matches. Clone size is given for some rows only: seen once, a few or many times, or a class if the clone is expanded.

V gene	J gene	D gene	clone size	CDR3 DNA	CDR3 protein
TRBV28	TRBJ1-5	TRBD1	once	TGTGCCAGCAGTCTACGGGACAGCGCGGGGAATCAGCCCCAGCATTTT	CASSLRDSAGNQPQHF
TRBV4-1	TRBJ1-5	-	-	TGCGCCAGCAGCCAAGGTGAAGCGGGACAGCCCCAGCATTTT	CASSQGEAGQPQHF
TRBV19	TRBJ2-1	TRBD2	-	TGTGCCAGTAGTATAGTGGCTAGCGGGAGTCGTGAGCAGTTCTTC	CASSIVASGSREQFF
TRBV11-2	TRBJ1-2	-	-	TGTGCCAGCAGCTTAGGCCCAGCCATCTATGGCTACACCTTC	CASSLGPAIYGYTF
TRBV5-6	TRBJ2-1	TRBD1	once	TGTGCCAGCAGCTTTACAGGGGGGAACAATGAGCAGTTCTTC	CASSFTGGNNEQFF
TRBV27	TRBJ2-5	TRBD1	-	TGTGCCAGCAGTTTAGGGACAGGGGGGTACCAAGAGACCCAGTACTTC	CASSLGTGGYQETQYF
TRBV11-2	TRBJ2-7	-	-	TGTGCCAGCAGCCCCGACGTACAAACCTACGAGCAGTACTTC	CASSPDVQTYEQYF
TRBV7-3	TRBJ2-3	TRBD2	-	TGTGCCAGCAGCTTAAACGGGGGGACAGATACGCAGTATTTT	CASSLNGGTDTQYF
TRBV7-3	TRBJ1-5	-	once	TGTGCCAGCAGTTTAGTTGCCCTTAGGATGGGGTATCAGCCCCAGCATTTT	CASSLVALRMGYQPQHF
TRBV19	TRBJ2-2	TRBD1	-	TGTGCCAGTAGTCAAACAGGGGGCCCAACCGGGGAGCTGTTTTTT	CASSQTGGPTGELFF
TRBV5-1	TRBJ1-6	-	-	TGCGCCAGCAGCTTGGAGGGGGGGCGCGGTAATTCACCCCTCCACTTT	CASSLEGGRGNSPLHF
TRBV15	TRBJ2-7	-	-	TGTGCCACCAGCAGAGGACTTAGCTACGAGCAGTACTTC	CATSRGLSYEQYF
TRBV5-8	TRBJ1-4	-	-	TGTGCCAGCAGCCCGGAGGGGACATCCGGGACCTTTAATGAAAAACTGTTTTTT	CASSPEGTSGTFNEKLFF
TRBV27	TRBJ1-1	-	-	TGTGCCAGCCCAGGACAGATGAACACTGAAGCTTTCTTT	CASPGQMNTEAFF
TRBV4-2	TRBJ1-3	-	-	TGTGCCAGCAGCCAAGGCCCCCTGACAGGCTCTGGAAACACCATATATTTT	CASSQGPLTGSGNTIYF
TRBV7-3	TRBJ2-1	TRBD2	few	TGTGCCAGCAGCCCGCTCCGCATAACTAGCGGGGGGATGCAGTTCTTC	CASSPLRITSGGMQFF
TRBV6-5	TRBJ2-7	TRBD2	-	TGTGCCAGCTGGCGGGGGAGCTCCTACGAGCAGTACTTC	CASWRGSSYEQYF
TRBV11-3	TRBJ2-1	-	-	TGTGCCAGCAGAATGGGTCCCGACAATGAGCAGTTCTTC	CASRMGPDNEQFF
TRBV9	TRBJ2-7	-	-	TGTGCCAGCAGCGCCAAGTGGGGGTTGGGGACACTAGCCTACGAGCAGTACTTC	CASSAKWGLGTLAYEQYF
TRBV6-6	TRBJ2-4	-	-	TGTGCCAGCAGCTCCGAGGGGGACATTCAGTACTTC	CASSSEGDIQYF
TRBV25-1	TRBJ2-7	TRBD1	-	TGTGCCAGCAGTGAATGGGGACAGGGGGCGCGAGAGCAGTACTTC	CASSEWGQGAREQYF
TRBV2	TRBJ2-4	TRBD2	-	TGTGCCAGCAGATTAGCGGGAGGGCCATCAGCCAAAAACATTCAGTACTTC	CASRLAGGPSAKNIQYF
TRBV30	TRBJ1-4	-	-	TGTGCCTGGAGTGTACGAGGGCAGGGGATTGGAAAACTGTTTTTT	CAWSVRGQGIGKLFF
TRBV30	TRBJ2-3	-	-	TGTGCCTGGGACCTAACCACAGATACGCAGTATTTT	CAWDLTTDTQYF
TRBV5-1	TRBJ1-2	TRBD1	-	TGCGCCAGCAGCTTCGGGGACAGACTATATTATGGCTACACCTTC	CASSFGDRLYYGYTF
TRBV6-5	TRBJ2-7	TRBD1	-	TGTGCCAGCAGTTACGGGACAGGTCCCTACGAGCAGTACTTC	CASSYGTGPYEQYF
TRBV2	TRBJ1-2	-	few	TGTGCCAGCAGTGAGAACCCCGACGTGGGAGGCTACACCTTC	CASSENPDVGGYTF
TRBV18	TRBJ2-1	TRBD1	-	TGTGCCAGCTCACGAACAGGGGGGTTGAGTAACAATGAGCAGTTCTTC	CASSRTGGLSNNEQFF
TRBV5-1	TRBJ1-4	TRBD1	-	TGCGCCAGCCAGGGGGACGCAACTAATGAAAAACTGTTTTTT	CASQGDATNEKLFF
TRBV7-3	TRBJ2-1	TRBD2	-	TGTGCCAGCAGCTCGGCGGGAGCTGATAATGAGCAGTTCTTC	CASSSAGADNEQFF
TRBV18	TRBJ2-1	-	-	TGTGCCAGCTCACCCTCGCAAGCGAGGTACAATGAGCAGTTCTTC	CASSPSQARYNEQFF
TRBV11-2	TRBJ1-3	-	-	TGTGCCAGCAGCCTGGGTCTCCGGAACACCATATATTTT	CASSLGLRNTIYF
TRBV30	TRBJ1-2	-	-	TGTGCCTGGAGTGTTGTAGGGAGGGGGGTTGGAGGCTACACCTTC	CAWSVVGRGVGGYTF
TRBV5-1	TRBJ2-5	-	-	TGCGCCAGCAGCTTGGCGGAGACCCAGTACTTC	CASSLAETQYF
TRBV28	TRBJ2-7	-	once	TGTGCCAGCAGTTTATTGCGGGGTTCTGGCTCCTACGAGCAGTACTTC	CASSLLRGSGSYEQYF
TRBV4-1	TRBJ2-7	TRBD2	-	TGCGCCAGCAGCCAAGACCTCTCAGATGGAGCGGGACCTTACGAGCAGTACTTC	CASSQDLSDGAGPYEQYF
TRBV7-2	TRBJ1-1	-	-	TGTGCCAGCAGCTTAGCGTATGGGAGGTACACTGAAGCTTTCTTT	CASSLAYGRYTEAFF
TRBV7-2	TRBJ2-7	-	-	TGTGCCAGCAGCTTAGTGTCGGCCAGCGACACCGTTTCCTACGAGCAGTACTTC	CASSLVSASDTVSYEQYF
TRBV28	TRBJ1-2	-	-	TGTGCCAGCAGTGGACCTCGAGGCTACACCTTC	CASSGPRGYTF
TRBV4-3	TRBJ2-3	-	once	TGCGCCAGCAGCCAAGATGTTGGCACAGATACGCAGTATTTT	CASSQDVGTDTQYF
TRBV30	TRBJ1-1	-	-	TGTGCCTGGAGGGCAAAGGACAGCTCCGTAAAGAACACTGAAGCTTTCTTT	CAWRAKDSSVKNTEAFF
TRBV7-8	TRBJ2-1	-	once	TGTGCCAGCAGCCTGCGGGGACTGGACAATGAGCAGTTCTTC	CASSLRGLDNEQFF
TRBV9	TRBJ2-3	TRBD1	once	TGTGCCAGCAGCGTCACAGGGGGACGCACAGATACGCAGTATTTT	CASSVTGGRTDTQYF
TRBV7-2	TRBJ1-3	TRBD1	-	TGTGCCAGCAGCCCATACAGGGGATCTGGAAACACCATATATTTT	CASSPYRGSGNTIYF
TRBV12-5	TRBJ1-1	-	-	TGTGCTAGTGGTTTGGTGGTCGGGAACACTGAAGCTTTCTTT	CASGLVVGNTEAFF
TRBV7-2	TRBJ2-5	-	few	TGTGCCAGCAGCTGGGTAGGGTCGGGAGAGACCCAGTACTTC	CASSWVGSGETQYF
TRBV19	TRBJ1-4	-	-	TGTGCCAGTAGTATCCAGTATGCAACTAATGAAAAACTGTTTTTT	CASSIQYATNEKLFF
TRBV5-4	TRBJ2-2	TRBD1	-	TGTGCCAGCAGCTCACCGGGACAGGGGACGAACACCGGGGAGCTGTTTTTT	CASSSPGQGTNTGELFF
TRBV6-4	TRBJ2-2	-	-	TGTGCCAGCAGTGAAGGGCGTAACACCGGGGAGCTGTTTTTT	CASSEGRNTGELFF
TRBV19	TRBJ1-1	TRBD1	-	TGTGCCAGTACCCCGGACAGGGATCTCACTGAAGCTTTCTTT	CASTPDRDLTEAFF
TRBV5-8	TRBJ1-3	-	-	TGTGCCAGCAGCTTGTCCAGGGGAAGTGGAAACACCATATATTTT	CASSLSRGSGNTIYF
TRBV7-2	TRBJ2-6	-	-	TGTGCCAGCAACTCACGGTCTGGGGCCAACGTCCTGACTTTC	CASNSRSGANVLTF